Below are 25 T cell receptor beta chains sequenced from a single sample in a study of vaccination effects on CD4 cells after COVID-19. The antigens these receptors bind are not known. Here immunoSEQ multiplex PCR was the method, and the copy in TCRdb shows in-frame clones only, minus some. The sample has approximately 37,000 clones; around 67% are singletons. CD4+ T cells specific for antigen were expanded with viral peptide pools by the ViraFEST assay before sequencing. An approximately 10-day culture period preceded the isolation of CD4+ T cells. It was between March and December 2020 that the person had a SARS-CoV-2 infection confirmed by PCR. The source was CD4+ T cells from PBMCs cultured with a peptide pool, collected before COVID-19 vaccination. These receptors were collected from a human donor who had a prior SARS-CoV-2 infection.

The rearrangement joins TRBV29-1 to TRBJ2-3, with D possibly called TRBD1 or TRBD2 (6 bases each). CDR3 size: 13 residues. The V end was cut by 6 bases, the J end by 6 bases, with 16 bases between. Germline V gene lookup returns CDR1 SQVTM and CDR2 ANQGSEA. CDR3 sequence: CSVRGMGADTQYF. The CDR3 DNA reads TGCAGCGTACGCGGGATGGGGGCTGATACGCAGTATTTT.

This chain uses TRBV9 with TRBJ1-3, with a weak D call TRBD1 (5 bases). CDR1 SGDLS and CDR2 YYNGEE come from the germline V gene. The CDR3 consists of 15 residues. V was clipped by 2 bases and J by 2 bases, with 11 bases between them. CDR3 sequence reads: CASSVVGVTGNTIYF. The CDR3 region has the DNA TGTGCCAGCAGCGTGGTAGGGGTAACTGGAAACACCATATATTTT.

This chain links TRBV7-2 with TRBJ2-7, with 10 nucleotides matching TRBD1. Germline-derived CDR1 and CDR2 are SGHTA and FQGNSA. The CDR3 totals 13 residues. J gave up 3 bases and V 6 bases, and 2 bases lay outside the gene matches. As DNA, the CDR3 is TGTGCCAGCAGACGGACAGGGGGCTACGAGCAGTACTTC. Translated: CASRRTGGYEQYF. Full variable domain (rest looked up from reference TRBV7-2 and TRBJ2-7): GAGVSQSPSNKVTEKGKDVELRCDPISGHTALYWYRQSLGQGLEFLIYFQGNSAPDKSGLPSDRFSAERTGGSVSTLTIQRTQQEDSAVYLCASRRTGGYEQYFGPGTRLTVT.

The chain combines TRBV2 with TRBJ1-3; D unresolved. The CDR3 totals 12 residues. V lost 8 bases, J lost 4 bases, and 9 bases lay in between. Germline V gives CDR1 SNHLY, CDR2 FYNNEI. The CDR3 loop is CASCYTGNTIYF. Written as DNA, the CDR3 is TGTGCCAGCTGCTACACGGGAAACACCATATATTTT.

The chain has TRBV5-5 and TRBJ1-1, with D uncertain. The germline V gene has CDR1 SGHKS and CDR2 YYEKEE (reference sequence). Trimming cost V 0 bases and J 2 bases, with 8 bases left between them. The CDR3 extends over 14 amino acids. DNA of the CDR3: TGTGCCAGCAGCTTGGTTCCAGGAAACACTGAAGCTTTCTTT. It translates to CASSLVPGNTEAFF. The full variable domain, completed using reference TRBV5-5 and TRBJ1-1, is DAGVTQSPTHLIKTRGQQVTLRCSPISGHKSVSWYQQVLGQGPQFIFQYYEKEERGRGNFPDRFSARQFPNYSSELNVNALLLGDSALYLCASSLVPGNTEAFFGQGTRLTVV.

There are a few counts of this clone. The rearrangement uses TRBV5-4 and TRBJ2-3; perhaps D is TRBD1 or TRBD2 (5 bases each). The germline gives CDR1 SGHNT, CDR2 YYREEE (reference sequence). CDR3 length: 15 residues. Trimming pared 0 bases from V and 0 bases from J, leaving 8 bases between. CDR3 nucleotide sequence: TGTGCCAGCAGCTTGGGGGGGATTAGCACAGATACGCAGTATTTT. It yields the protein CASSLGGISTDTQYF.

The chain recombines TRBV5-1 with TRBJ1-3; D is possibly TRBD1 (5 bases). There are 13 residues in the CDR3. Germline V lookup: CDR1 SGHRS, CDR2 YFSETQ. V was cut by 4 bases and J by 3 bases, with 8 bases left in between. The CDR3 nucleotides are TGCGCCAGCAGCGTCCAGGGTGGAAACACCATATATTTT. Its translation is CASSVQGGNTIYF.

The chain has TRBV7-2 and TRBJ2-5, with D perhaps given as TRBD1 or TRBD2 (5 bases each). This CDR3 is 13 amino acids long. Germline V gene lookup returns CDR1 SGHTA and CDR2 FQGNSA. V lost 5 bases and J lost 5, with 12 bases in between. The CDR3 DNA reads TGTGCCAGCAGCCGAGGGGCGGAGGAGACCCAGTACTTC. It encodes CASSRGAEETQYF.

J is TRBJ2-6 and V is TRBV30, with D possibly being TRBD1 (5 bases). The CDR3 runs to 14 residues. Germline V gives CDR1 GTSNPN, CDR2 SVGIG (reference sequence). With 7 bases removed from V and 3 bases from J, the gap between germline ends came to 13 bases. CDR3 in DNA: TGTGCCTTTTTGGAAGGGGATGGGGCCAACGTCCTGACTTTC. As protein: CAFLEGDGANVLTF.

This clone was seen a few times. This chain connects TRBV5-1 to TRBJ2-1; TRBD2 agrees at 13 bases. The CDR3 has 18 residues. Germline CDR1 reads SGHRS; CDR2 reads YFSETQ. Germline trimming cut 4 bases from V and 6 bases from J; bases unmatched to any gene: 13. The CDR3 sequence: CASSSGLAGAGVGNEQFF. Here the CDR3 DNA reads TGCGCCAGCAGCAGTGGACTAGCGGGAGCAGGCGTCGGCAATGAGCAGTTCTTC.

The CDR3 DNA sequence: TGTGCCAGCAGCCAACAGTTAGGAGGAGTTCTGTTTTTT. Amino acid sequence: CASSQQLGGVLFF. The chain links TRBV3-1 (or the pseudogene TRBV3-2) to TRBJ2-2, with a weak D call TRBD2 (5 bases). V lost 2 bases and J lost 14, with 15 bases in between. The V gene's germline CDR1 is LGHDT and CDR2 YNNKEL (reference sequence). This CDR3 is 13 amino acids long.

This rearrangement joins TRBV5-1 to TRBJ2-1, with TRBD2 identical over 10 bases. The CDR3 has 16 residues. CDR1 SGHRS and CDR2 YFSETQ come from the germline V gene. Trimming at V came to 5 bases and at J to 6 bases, leaving 11 bases not matched to a gene. The CDR3 nucleotides read TGCGCCAGCAGTTCCGTAGCGGGAGGTGGGGTCAATGAGCAGTTCTTC. It encodes CASSSVAGGGVNEQFF.

The chain links TRBV10-3 to TRBJ1-2; a possible D gene is TRBD1 (6 bases). The ends were cut back, 10 bases at V and 6 bases at J, with 21 bases in the middle. Germline V CDR1 and CDR2: ENHRY, SYGVKD. The CDR3 consists of 14 residues. DNA for the CDR3: TGTGCCACCGGAAACACTCGGACAGTCCATGGCTACACCTTC. Protein: CATGNTRTVHGYTF.

This chain links TRBV24-1 with TRBJ1-2; unclear D gene. This CDR3 region has 15 residues. Trimming stripped 7 bases from V and 0 bases from J, with 14 bases between. Germline values: CDR1 KGHDR, CDR2 SFDVKD. CDR3 loop: CATSGSVGPNYGYTF. CDR3 bases: TGTGCCACCAGCGGTTCAGTCGGTCCTAACTATGGCTACACCTTC.

This clone was detected a few times. The chain employs TRBV18 and TRBJ1-3, with D perhaps TRBD1 (5 bases). Per the germline V gene, CDR1 is KGHSH and CDR2 is LQKENI. CDR3 length: 15 residues. The V end was cut by 2 bases, the J end by 0 bases, with 8 bases between. The CDR3 DNA sequence: TGTGCCAGCTCACCAGGGACGGTCTCTGGAAACACCATATATTTT. Translation gives CASSPGTVSGNTIYF.

V and J are TRBV27 and TRBJ1-5; D unclear. V gave up 5 bases and J gave up 5 bases, with 16 bases separating them. CDR3 length: 15 amino acids. Per the germline V gene, CDR1 is MNHEY and CDR2 is SMNVEV (reference sequence). The CDR3: CASSPFAVRDQPQHF. In DNA form, the CDR3 reads TGTGCCAGCAGTCCCTTTGCGGTGAGGGATCAGCCCCAGCATTTT.

The chain is built from TRBV7-2 and TRBJ2-5; TRBD1 matches at 11 bases. J lost 1 base, V lost 0 bases, and 1 base had no gene match. CDR3 length: 16 residues. Per germline, CDR1 SGHTA and CDR2 FQGNSA. CDR3 nucleotides: TGTGCCAGCAGCTTAGCTGGGACAGGGGGCCAAGAGACCCAGTACTTC. Protein: CASSLAGTGGQETQYF.

This clone was picked up one time. The chain carries TRBV7-6 and TRBJ2-6; D gene ambiguous. The germline gives CDR1 SGHVS, CDR2 FNYEAQ. With 5 bases removed from V and 2 bases from J, the gap between germline ends came to 16 bases. CDR3 length: 17 amino acids. CDR3 loop: CASSLSLYSTGANVLTF. As DNA, the CDR3 is TGTGCCAGCAGCCTTTCCCTTTATAGTACTGGGGCCAACGTCCTGACTTTC.

Only one count was recorded for this clone. This chain joins TRBV30 and TRBJ2-3, with 12 bases identical to TRBD2. Germline lookup yields CDR1 GTSNPN and CDR2 SVGIG (reference sequence). The CDR3 totals 15 residues. V lost 5 bases and J lost 3; bases outside the gene matches: 6. DNA for the CDR3: TGTGCCTGGCTACTAGCGGGAGGCCCAACAGATACGCAGTATTTT. Translated, it gives CAWLLAGGPTDTQYF. Complete variable domain (other parts from reference TRBV30 and TRBJ2-3): SQTIHQWPATLVQPVGSPLSLECTVEGTSNPNLYWYRQAAGRGLQLLFYSVGIGQISSEVPQNLSASRPQDRQFILSSKKLLLSDSGFYLCAWLLAGGPTDTQYFGPGTRLTVL.

The rearrangement links TRBV30 to TRBJ1-6; tentatively, D is TRBD1 (6 bases). Germline CDR1 is GTSNPN and CDR2 is SVGIG (reference sequence). The CDR3 is 13 amino acids. V lost 3 bases, J lost 11 bases, and 14 bases lay in between. The CDR3 sequence: CAWSRQEGAPLHF. CDR3 DNA: TGTGCCTGGAGCCGACAGGAAGGGGCACCCCTCCACTTT.

The genes are TRBV9 and TRBJ1-6; 8 nucleotides agree with TRBD1. CDR1 and CDR2 (germline): SGDLS, YYNGEE. The CDR3 is 15 amino acids. V shed 2 bases, J shed 7 bases, and the junction held 5 bases outside the gene matches. CDR3 protein: CASSVRQGANSPLHF. For the CDR3, the DNA is TGTGCCAGCAGCGTCCGTCAGGGGGCCAATTCACCCCTCCACTTT.

The rearrangement joins TRBV4-1 to TRBJ2-3; the D gene is possibly TRBD1 (6 bases). Germline V gene lookup returns CDR1 MGHRA and CDR2 YSYEKL. The CDR3 runs to 15 residues. V dropped 4 bases and J dropped 0 bases, with 11 bases sitting between them. CDR3 coding DNA: TGCGCCAGCAGCCGACAGGTTCCTAGCACAGATACGCAGTATTTT. Residues: CASSRQVPSTDTQYF.

The chain couples TRBV9 to TRBJ2-2, with D unresolved. This CDR3 region has 14 residues. Trimming removed 0 bases at V and 4 bases at J, with 7 bases between. Germline V lookup: CDR1 SGDLS, CDR2 YYNGEE. The CDR3 here is CASSVGPGTGELFF. As DNA, the CDR3 is TGTGCCAGCAGCGTAGGACCTGGCACCGGGGAGCTGTTTTTT.

The J gene is TRBJ2-5, the V gene TRBV19, with 12 bases matching TRBD1. V lost 5 bases and J lost 4; bases outside the gene matches: 8. CDR3 length: 16 amino acids. Germline values: CDR1 LNHDA, CDR2 SQIVND (reference sequence). CDR3 residues: CASSWGTGGFRETQYF. In DNA form, the CDR3 reads TGTGCCAGTAGTTGGGGGACAGGGGGCTTTCGAGAGACCCAGTACTTC.

The chain links TRBV3-1 (or the pseudogene TRBV3-2) to TRBJ2-3; unclear D gene. V lost 3 bases to trimming and J lost 3 bases, with 4 bases between them. The CDR3 is 12 amino acids. Germline CDR1 reads LGHDT; CDR2 reads YNNKEL (reference sequence). CDR3 loop: CASSQRTDTQYF. The CDR3 DNA is TGTGCCAGCAGCCAGCGGACAGATACGCAGTATTTT.